Listed below are T cell receptor beta chains from one sample, sequenced in a study of OX40 agonist ivuxolimab in advanced cancers. The table came from immunoSEQ multiplex PCR; TCRdb's copy has only in-frame clones and leaves some out. In the table there are fewer than 75,000 clones, about nine tenths of which are singletons. The sample here was CD4+ or CD8+ T cells sorted from blood, taken in a trial of the OX40 agonist ivuxolimab. Receptors originate from an adult with an advanced solid tumor such as melanoma, head and neck, liver or kidney cancer. Each CDR3 is given with its conserved first and last residue. A D gene is named only where the DNA matches it firmly. Clone size is given for some rows only: seen once, a few or many times, or a class if the clone is expanded.

v_call	j_call	d_call	clone_size	cdr3_nt	cdr3_aa
TRBV19	TRBJ2-2	TRBD1	.	TGTGCCAGTAGTATACAGGGGGCCGAGACCGGGGAGCTGTTTTTT	CASSIQGAETGELFF
TRBV7-6	TRBJ2-1	.	once	TGTGCCAGCAGCTTAGGGGGTAGGCTTACAGATCTCTACAATGAGCAGTTCTTC	CASSLGGRLTDLYNEQFF
TRBV28	TRBJ2-3	.	.	TGTGCCAGCAGTGACCCCGGCCGACAGCTGAGAAGTACGCAGTATTTT	CASSDPGRQLRSTQYF
TRBV5-4	TRBJ1-2	.	once	TGTGCCAGCAGCTTGGGAGTCCGCTACACCTTC	CASSLGVRYTF
TRBV18	TRBJ1-5	.	.	TGTGCCAGCTCACCACCGGACAATCTTGGCAATCAGCCCCAGCATTTT	CASSPPDNLGNQPQHF
TRBV30	TRBJ1-1	.	.	TGTGCCTGGGAAGGACAGATCGGCACTGAAGCTTTCTTT	CAWEGQIGTEAFF
TRBV4-3	TRBJ2-3	.	once	TGCGCCAGCAGCCAATCCAGGGGCACAGATACGCAGTATTTT	CASSQSRGTDTQYF
TRBV27	TRBJ2-2	.	.	TGTGCCAGCCAATCAGGGAATTCGTACGCCGGGGAGCTGTTTTTT	CASQSGNSYAGELFF
TRBV2	TRBJ1-5	.	.	TGTGCCAGCAGTGAACAGGGCGGTATGGGCAATCAGCCCCAGCATTTT	CASSEQGGMGNQPQHF
TRBV7-2	TRBJ1-4	.	once	TGTGCCAGCAGCTTCCATGAAAAACTGTTTTTT	CASSFHEKLFF
TRBV13	TRBJ2-2	.	.	TGTGCCAGCAGCCGAGACCTTCGAGGGGCGCGTAACACCGGGGAGCTGTTTTTT	CASSRDLRGARNTGELFF